This T cell receptor (beta chain) comes out of a study of cytomegalovirus exposure and HLA in healthy donors. Study-level background: Unique TCR beta sequences numbering approximately 100 million came from 150 million to 200 million T cells in an earlier analysis.

Turning to this clone: Its matching antigen is unknown.

Primers included in the PCR were 60 Vbeta and 13 Jbeta primers. Only in-frame clones appear in the TCRdb table, and some are missing; sequencing was by immunoSEQ multiplex PCR. The table has just under 95,000 clones, roughly 86% seen once. Study-level points and caveats: Data from an earlier analysis indicated that most TCR beta V segments were productive either about 87% or about 30% of the time. A later analysis reportedly identified an Asian-associated ancestry cluster as carrying fewer N-insertions than the roughly 700-donor mean. Most observed TCR sequences were rare, whereas some public TCRs were detected in many donors.

CDR1 is LNHNV, CDR2 YYDKDF, per germline (reference sequence). The CDR3 sequence is 15 residues long. The J segment lost 8 bases and the V segment lost 0 bases, leaving 6 bases of the junction unmatched. The material sequenced was PBMCs. The rearrangement joins TRBV15 to TRBJ2-2; 7 bases are a match to TRBD2. This receptor was obtained from a woman between 18 and 30 years old in good health and CMV-seropositive. The CDR3 bases are TGTGCCACCAGCAGAGACTCTAGCGGTTGGGGGGAGCTGTTTTTT. Its translation is CATSRDSSGWGELFF.